Sequencing of this T cell receptor beta chain was carried out in a study of early T cells in non-severe SARS-CoV-2 infection. Background on the study: Sequencing used unsorted whole-blood bulk RNA, so chains lack pairing. General study results and limits: CD4 and private specificities were missed by VDJdb matching, which favored anti-spike CD8 responses.

The CDR3 consists of 15 residues. V was cut by 2 bases and J by 5 bases, with 10 bases left in between. Germline loops: CDR1 MDHEN, CDR2 SYDVKM. This clonotype showed up many times. Its specificity is unknown. Tagging with unique molecular identifiers was applied to individual cDNA molecules. TCRdb passed the 5' RACE reads through MiXCR, listing each CDR3 protein once. Found here are some 40,000 distinct CDR3 sequences, around 4% of them singletons; the top ten hold more than 8.5%. This receptor was taken from an adult who was a healthcare worker with PCR-confirmed SARS-CoV-2 infection or an uninfected control (not recorded which). V is TRBV28 and J is TRBJ1-6, with a possible D match to TRBD1 (6 bases). Sequenced sample: whole blood. This CDR3 reads CASSLGGANNSPLHF. CDR3 sequence (DNA): TGTGCCAGCAGTTTAGGGGGGGCTAATAATTCACCCCTCCACTTT. The full variable domain, in which reference TRBV28 and TRBJ1-6 provide the parts outside the CDR3, is DVKVTQSSRYLVKRTGEKVFLECVQDMDHENMFWYRQDPGLGLRLIYFSYDVKMKEKGDIPEGYSVSREKKERFSLILESASTNQTSMYLCASSLGGANNSPLHFGNGTRLTVT.